This TCR beta chain was profiled in a study of blood T cell repertoires in COVID-19. Turning to the study itself: T cells, B-cell-depleted T cells, or PBMCs supplied cDNA or gDNA.

Sequenced by immunoSEQ multiplex PCR; TCRdb stores in-frame clones only, minus some. The data show 390,000 or so clones, with roughly 90% seen just once and 6.5% to 7% held by the top ten. Trimming took 1 base from V and 7 from J; bases not matched to a gene: 3. Germline-derived CDR1 and CDR2 are LGHDT and YNNKEL (reference sequence). CDR3 length equals 15 residues. The chain combines TRBV3-1 (or the pseudogene TRBV3-2) with TRBJ1-6; 8 bases are a match to TRBD1. The source is a man younger than 35 with active or convalescent COVID-19. Sequencing used peripheral blood. The CDR3 here is CASSQGQGKNSPLHF. The CDR3 DNA reads TGTGCCAGCAGCCAAGGACAGGGGAAGAATTCACCCCTCCACTTT.